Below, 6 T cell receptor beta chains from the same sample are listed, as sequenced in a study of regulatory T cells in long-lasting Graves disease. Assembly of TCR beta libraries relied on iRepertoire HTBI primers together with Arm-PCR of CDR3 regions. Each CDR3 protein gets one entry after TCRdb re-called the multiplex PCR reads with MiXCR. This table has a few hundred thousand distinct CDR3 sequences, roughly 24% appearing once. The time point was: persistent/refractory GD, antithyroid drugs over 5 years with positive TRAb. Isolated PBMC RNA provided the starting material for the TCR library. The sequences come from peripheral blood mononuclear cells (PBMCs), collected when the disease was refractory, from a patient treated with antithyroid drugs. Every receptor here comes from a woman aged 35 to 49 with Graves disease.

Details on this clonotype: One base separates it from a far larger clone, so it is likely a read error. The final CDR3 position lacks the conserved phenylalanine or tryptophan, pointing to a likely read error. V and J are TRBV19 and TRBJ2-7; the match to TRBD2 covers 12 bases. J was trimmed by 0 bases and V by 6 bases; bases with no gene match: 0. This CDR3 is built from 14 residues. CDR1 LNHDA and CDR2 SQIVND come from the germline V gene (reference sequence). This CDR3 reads CASRTSGSSYEQYL. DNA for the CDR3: TGTGCCAGTAGGACTAGCGGGAGCTCCTACGAGCAGTACCTC.

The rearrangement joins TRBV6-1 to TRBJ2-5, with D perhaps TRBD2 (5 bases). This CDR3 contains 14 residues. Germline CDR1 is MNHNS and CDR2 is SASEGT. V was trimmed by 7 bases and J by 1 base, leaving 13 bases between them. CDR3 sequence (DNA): TGTGCCAGCAATAAACTAGACCTCCAAGAGACCCAGTACTTC. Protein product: CASNKLDLQETQYF.

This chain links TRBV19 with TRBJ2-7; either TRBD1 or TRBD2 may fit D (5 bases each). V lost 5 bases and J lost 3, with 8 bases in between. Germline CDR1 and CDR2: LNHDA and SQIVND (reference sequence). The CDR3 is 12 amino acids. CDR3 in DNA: TGTGCCAGTAGTGGGGGATTCTACGAGCAGTACTTC. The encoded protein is CASSGGFYEQYF.

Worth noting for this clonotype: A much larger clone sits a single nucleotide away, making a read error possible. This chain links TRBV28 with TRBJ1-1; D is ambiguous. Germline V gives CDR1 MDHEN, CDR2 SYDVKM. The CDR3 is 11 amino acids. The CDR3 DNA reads TGTGCCAGCATTCGGAACACTGGAGCTTTCTTT. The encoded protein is CASIRNTGAFF.

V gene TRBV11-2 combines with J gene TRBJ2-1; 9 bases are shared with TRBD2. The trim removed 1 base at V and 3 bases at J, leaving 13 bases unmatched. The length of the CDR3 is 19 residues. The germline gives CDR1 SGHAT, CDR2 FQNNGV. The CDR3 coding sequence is TGTGCCAGCAGCTTAGGGACTAGCGCCGCATCGGCCATCTACAATGAGCAGTTCTTC. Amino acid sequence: CASSLGTSAASAIYNEQFF.

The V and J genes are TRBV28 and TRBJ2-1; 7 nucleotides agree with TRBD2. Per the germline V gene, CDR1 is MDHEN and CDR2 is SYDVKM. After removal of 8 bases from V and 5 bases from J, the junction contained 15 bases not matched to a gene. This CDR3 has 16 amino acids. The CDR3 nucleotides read TGTGCCAGCTCTCCCTTTAGGGGACTACAACACAATGAGCAGTTCTTC. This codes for CASSPFRGLQHNEQFF.